This entry lists 31 T cell receptor beta chains sequenced from one sample in a study of T-cell reconstitution after alpha-beta-depleted transplantation in children. Unique molecular identifiers were used in preparing the TCRbeta library. MiXCR, run by TCRdb on the PCR reads, gives a single entry per CDR3 protein. The profile shows 65,000 to 70,000 distinct CDR3 sequences, 4.9% of them singletons. The sequencing here drew on PBMCs, mostly from graft donor cells, taken 180 days after TCRalphabeta/CD19-depleted stem cell transplant. The receptor source for this set is a boy in the first two years of life who had a stem cell transplant for acute myeloid leukemia, so the T cells may come from the graft donor.

This clonotype has ten or more counts. The chain links TRBV7-9 to TRBJ1-6; TRBD1 agrees at 8 bases. The CDR3 totals 14 residues. Germline CDR1 reads SEHNR; CDR2 reads FQNEAQ (reference sequence). V lost 5 bases and J lost 6; bases outside the gene matches: 3. CDR3 sequence: CASSIGQGNSPLHF. CDR3 DNA: TGTGCCAGCAGCATCGGACAGGGTAATTCACCCCTCCACTTT.

This clonotype was seen many times. V is TRBV6-5 and J is TRBJ2-3; possibly TRBD1 or TRBD2 for D (5 bases each). This CDR3 has 14 residues. V was cut by 2 bases and J by 13 bases, with 19 bases left in between. Germline-derived CDR1 and CDR2 are MNHEY and SVGAGI. The CDR3 coding sequence is TGTGCCAGCAGTTACGCCGCAGGGCCTGACGGGGAGTATTTT. Its protein product is CASSYAAGPDGEYF.

This clonotype was seen ten or more times. CDR3 DNA: TGCGCCAGCAGCTTGGGCCCAGGGGGTACCGGGGAGCTGTTTTTT. Translation: CASSLGPGGTGELFF. The rearrangement joins TRBV5-1 to TRBJ2-2; 7 positions agree with TRBD1. From germline, CDR1 is SGHRS and CDR2 YFSETQ. The trim removed 0 bases at V and 5 bases at J, leaving 4 bases unmatched. The CDR3 runs 15 residues.

This clonotype was seen at least ten times. The rearrangement links TRBV3-1 to TRBJ2-5, with 10 bases identical to TRBD2. Trimming took 2 bases from V and 4 from J; bases not matched to a gene: 7. The CDR3 spans 16 residues. Germline V gives CDR1 LGHDT, CDR2 YNNKEL (reference sequence). CDR3 sequence (DNA): TGTGCCAGCAGCCAACTCTTAGCGGGGGGCGGAGAGACCCAGTACTTC. Its protein product is CASSQLLAGGGETQYF.

This clonotype was seen repeatedly, ten times or more. The chain combines TRBV5-1 with TRBJ2-5; 8 positions agree with TRBD2. J lost 6 bases, V lost 2 bases, and 9 bases had no gene match. The germline CDR1 and CDR2 sequences are SGHRS and YFSETQ. The CDR3 is 15 amino acids. The CDR3, as DNA: TGCGCCAGCAGCTTCTCCCGGGGGGGCGTCCAGACCCAGTACTTC. Translated: CASSFSRGGVQTQYF. The full variable domain, rest sourced from reference TRBV5-1 and TRBJ2-5, is KAGVTQTPRYLIKTRGQQVTLSCSPISGHRSVSWYQQTPGQGLQFLFEYFSETQRNKGNFPGRFSGRQFSNSRSEMNVSTLELGDSALYLCASSFSRGGVQTQYFGPGTRLLVL.

At least ten counts were recorded for this clonotype. J is TRBJ2-2 and V is TRBV6-1; the D is unclear. Germline assignment: CDR1 MNHNS and CDR2 SASEGT. The CDR3 runs to 14 residues. V was clipped by 7 bases and J by 0 bases, with 9 bases between them. CDR3: CASNAFANTGELFF. DNA of the CDR3: TGTGCCAGCAACGCGTTCGCGAACACCGGGGAGCTGTTTTTT.

In its sample, this clonotype was seen many times. The genes are TRBV7-2 and TRBJ2-2; D possibly corresponds to TRBD2 (6 bases). CDR3 length: 16 amino acids. V lost 1 base and J 0 bases, leaving 9 bases between the germline ends. CDR1 SGHTA and CDR2 FQGNSA come from the germline V gene. The CDR3 region is CASSLVGGANTGELFF. The CDR3 nucleotides are TGTGCCAGCAGCTTAGTGGGCGGGGCGAACACCGGGGAGCTGTTTTTT.

There are many counts of this clonotype. The chain uses TRBV7-8 and TRBJ2-1, with 9 nucleotides matching TRBD1. The CDR3 runs 15 residues. The ends lost 2 bases at V and 5 bases at J; junction bases unmatched: 4. Germline lookup yields CDR1 SGHVS and CDR2 FQNEAQ. CDR3 in amino acids: CASSLNRGRNNEQFF. The CDR3 bases are TGTGCCAGCAGCTTAAACAGGGGGCGAAACAATGAGCAGTTCTTC.

The V gene is TRBV7-6, the J gene TRBJ2-3; 7 nucleotides match TRBD2. CDR1 and CDR2 from the germline V gene are SGHVS and FNYEAQ. This CDR3 region has 16 residues. V was clipped by 5 bases and J by 1 base; unmatched bases: 9. The DNA of the CDR3 is TGTGCCAGCAGCGCGGGGGACTATCACCGCACAGATACGCAGTATTTT. This codes for CASSAGDYHRTDTQYF.

This clonotype was recorded many times. The V gene is TRBV14, the J gene TRBJ2-5, with 8 bases aligning to TRBD2. The CDR3 totals 15 residues. Germline V gene lookup returns CDR1 SGHDN and CDR2 FVKESK. V was pared by 4 bases and J by 3 bases, with 7 bases of the junction left unmatched. The CDR3, as DNA: TGTGCCAGCAGCCGCACCGCGGGGGGAAAAGAGACCCAGTACTTC. It encodes CASSRTAGGKETQYF.

About this clonotype itself: A much more abundant neighbour one base away suggests this may be a read error. The chain links TRBV12-3 or TRBV12-4 to TRBJ2-1; 8 positions match TRBD2. This CDR3 comprises 14 residues. Trimming took 7 bases from V and 9 from J; bases not matched to a gene: 11. The CDR3 DNA is TGTGCCAGCAAGAGCCCGGGACTAGACTTTGAGCAGTTCTTC. Translation gives CASKSPGLDFEQFF.

This clonotype was seen many times. This chain uses TRBV12-3 or TRBV12-4 with TRBJ1-2; D is undetermined. V was shortened by 3 bases and J by 6 bases, with 14 bases between the two germline ends. This CDR3 is 14 amino acids long. The CDR3 here is CASSLRWAAHGYTF. The CDR3, as DNA: TGTGCCAGCAGTTTGAGGTGGGCGGCCCATGGCTACACCTTC.

At least ten counts were recorded for this clonotype. The chain is built from TRBV29-1 and TRBJ2-7; weak D call: TRBD1 (6 bases). CDR3 length equals 12 residues. Per the germline V gene, CDR1 is SQVTM and CDR2 is ANQGSEA. The V end was cut by 7 bases, the J end by 4 bases, with 14 bases between. CDR3 sequence (DNA): TGCAGCGGCTGGACAGAAGGGTACGAGCAGTACTTC. Translated, it gives CSGWTEGYEQYF.

This clonotype was counted many times. The chain links TRBV7-7 to TRBJ2-1; D is possibly TRBD1 (6 bases). The CDR3 extends over 15 amino acids. Germline lookup yields CDR1 SSHAT and CDR2 FNYEAQ (reference sequence). Trimming cost V 5 bases and J 4 bases, with 15 bases left between them. In nucleotides, the CDR3 is TGTGCCAGCAGCATAGACAGGACGGGGTACAATGAGCAGTTCTTC. This gives the protein CASSIDRTGYNEQFF.

This clonotype was seen ten or more times. V usage is TRBV12-3 or TRBV12-4 and J usage is TRBJ1-1; a possible D gene is TRBD1 (5 bases). The CDR3 has 13 amino acids. The V end lost 5 bases, the J end lost 4 bases, and 11 bases lay between the germline ends. Here the CDR3 DNA reads TGTGCCAGCAGTCTCCAGGGATTCACTGAAGCTTTCTTT. As protein: CASSLQGFTEAFF.

This clonotype came up many times. The genes are TRBV4-1 and TRBJ2-2; D is uncertain. Trimming stripped 1 base from V and 0 bases from J, with 9 bases between. The germline gives CDR1 MGHRA, CDR2 YSYEKL. The CDR3 covers 16 residues. The CDR3 DNA is TGCGCCAGCAGCCAAGGTTGGGGAACGAACACCGGGGAGCTGTTTTTT. Translation gives CASSQGWGTNTGELFF.

This clonotype was observed many times. The chain is built from TRBV10-3 and TRBJ2-2; the D is unclear. CDR1 is ENHRY, CDR2 SYGVKD, per germline. Trimming took off 10 bases at V and 2 bases at J, with 11 bases between the two ends. The CDR3 has 13 amino acids. CDR3 residues: CATEATNTGELFF. For the CDR3, the DNA is TGTGCCACCGAGGCCACCAACACCGGGGAGCTGTTTTTT.

This clonotype was found many times. The rearrangement joins TRBV7-9 to TRBJ1-2, with 7 bases that match TRBD1. V gave up 5 bases and J gave up 8 bases; unmatched junction bases: 5. This CDR3 is 12 amino acids long. The V gene's germline CDR1 is SEHNR and CDR2 FQNEAQ (reference sequence). The CDR3 spells CASSPQGRGYTF. CDR3 sequence (DNA): TGTGCCAGCAGCCCACAGGGGCGCGGCTACACCTTC. Looking up the rest from reference TRBV7-9 and TRBJ1-2 gives the full variable domain: DTGVSQNPRHKITKRGQNVTFRCDPISEHNRLYWYRQTLGQGPEFLTYFQNEAQLEKSRLLSDRFSAERPKGSFSTLEIQRTEQGDSAMYLCASSPQGRGYTFGSGTRLTVV.

Only a few counts were recorded for this clonotype. The chain recombines TRBV5-5 with TRBJ1-6; D is unresolved. CDR1 and CDR2 (germline): SGHKS, YYEKEE (reference sequence). The germline V and J ends were trimmed by 4 bases and 10 bases, with 9 bases remaining between them. There are 12 residues in the CDR3. The CDR3 here is CASSGAGSPLHF. In DNA, the CDR3 is TGTGCCAGCAGCGGCGCGGGGTCACCCCTCCACTTT.

In its sample, this clonotype was seen many times. V and J are TRBV4-1 and TRBJ2-2; no reliable D call. This CDR3 region has 16 residues. V lost 0 bases and J 1 base, leaving 9 bases between the germline ends. Germline V CDR1 and CDR2: MGHRA, YSYEKL. CDR3: CASSQEWRRNTGELFF. CDR3 coding DNA: TGCGCCAGCAGCCAAGAATGGCGGCGGAACACCGGGGAGCTGTTTTTT.

The table lists this clonotype with many counts. This CDR3 is CASSTPLGNEQFF. The CDR3 DNA reads as TGTGCCAGCAGTACCCCGCTCGGCAATGAGCAGTTCTTC. The chain couples TRBV7-2 to TRBJ2-1; D is uncertain. V was trimmed by 6 bases and J by 6 bases, leaving 12 bases between them. This CDR3 comprises 13 residues. The germline V gene has CDR1 SGHTA and CDR2 FQGNSA.

This clonotype has at least ten counts. This chain joins TRBV5-1 and TRBJ2-2; D perhaps matches TRBD1 (6 bases). V was clipped by 4 bases and J by 4 bases, with 17 bases between them. The CDR3 is 16 residues long. The germline gives CDR1 SGHRS, CDR2 YFSETQ. The CDR3 DNA is TGCGCCAGCAGCCTTCGGGACCCCAGGGGCACCGGGGAGCTGTTTTTT. The encoded protein is CASSLRDPRGTGELFF.

The J gene is TRBJ2-7, the V gene TRBV3-1; 7 nucleotides line up with TRBD1. CDR3 length: 18 amino acids. Germline V gene lookup returns CDR1 LGHDT and CDR2 YNNKEL (reference sequence). V shed 7 bases, J shed 3 bases, and the junction held 21 bases outside the gene matches. CDR3 nucleotides: TGTGCCAGCACCCCCCGACCGCCGAAGACAGGGACGGTCTACGAGCAGTACTTC. As protein: CASTPRPPKTGTVYEQYF.

This clonotype was counted between two and nine times. The V and J genes are TRBV29-1 and TRBJ2-7; maybe TRBD1 (6 bases). V was trimmed by 4 bases and J by 8 bases, leaving 15 bases between them. Per the germline V gene, CDR1 is SQVTM and CDR2 is ANQGSEA. This CDR3 contains 12 residues. CDR3 nucleotide sequence: TGCAGCGTTGGAGCCCTGGGGGCCAAGCAGTACTTC. It specifies CSVGALGAKQYF.

This clonotype came up many times. This chain connects TRBV10-3 to TRBJ2-1; 8 bases match TRBD1. Germline loops: CDR1 ENHRY, CDR2 SYGVKD. The CDR3 extends over 13 amino acids. With V trimmed by 7 bases and J by 5 bases, 4 bases remained unmatched. The CDR3 spells CAITDRGHNEQFF. DNA of the CDR3: TGTGCCATCACTGACAGGGGCCACAATGAGCAGTTCTTC.

This clonotype showed up many times. The CDR3 here is CASSDTGGRARGYTF. DNA of the CDR3: TGTGCCAGCAGCGATACAGGGGGCCGCGCGCGAGGCTACACCTTC. The chain links TRBV21-1 to TRBJ1-2; the table calls TRBD1, which could not be checked here. TRBV21-1 is a pseudogene segment. This CDR3 region has 15 residues.

This clonotype was seen ten or more times. This chain links TRBV13 with TRBJ2-5, with unresolved D. Deletions cut 0 bases from V and 1 base from J, with 9 bases between. CDR1 is PRHDT and CDR2 is FYEKMQ in the germline V gene (reference sequence). The CDR3 has 15 residues. The CDR3 loop reads CASSLGRSLQETQYF. CDR3 coding DNA: TGTGCCAGCAGCTTAGGCAGGTCCCTCCAAGAGACCCAGTACTTC.

This chain connects TRBV7-9 to TRBJ2-5, with TRBD2 matching over 14 bases. Trimming at V came to 1 base and at J to 4 bases, leaving 2 bases not matched to a gene. This CDR3 comprises 16 residues. Germline V CDR1 and CDR2: SEHNR, FQNEAQ (reference sequence). The CDR3 region is CASSLDGLAGGETQYF. CDR3 DNA sequence: TGTGCCAGCAGCTTAGACGGACTAGCGGGGGGAGAGACCCAGTACTTC.

Ten or more counts support this clonotype. This chain links TRBV7-8 with TRBJ2-2; D gene unclear. Trimming cost V 0 bases and J 0 bases, with 8 bases left between them. The CDR3 covers 16 residues. Germline values: CDR1 SGHVS, CDR2 FQNEAQ. CDR3 sequence (DNA): TGTGCCAGCAGCTTAGCGAGGACCGCGAACACCGGGGAGCTGTTTTTT. This gives the protein CASSLARTANTGELFF.

This clonotype was counted many times. The chain combines TRBV12-3 or TRBV12-4 with TRBJ1-2; 12 positions agree with TRBD1. The CDR3 loop spans 16 amino acids. After removal of 5 bases from V and 2 bases from J, the junction contained 6 bases not matched to a gene. The DNA for the CDR3 is TGTGCCAGCAGTAAATCCGGGACAGGGGGCAACTATGGCTACACCTTC. It encodes CASSKSGTGGNYGYTF.

The chain employs TRBV2 and TRBJ1-5; D is undetermined. Germline V gene data show CDR1 as SNHLY and CDR2 as FYNNEI. The CDR3 contains 10 residues. V lost 8 bases to trimming and J lost 4 bases, with 3 bases between them. DNA of the CDR3: TGTGCCAGCGGTAATCAGCCCCAGCATTTT. Protein: CASGNQPQHF.